Below are 5 T cell receptor beta chains sequenced from a single sample in a study of blood T cell repertoires in COVID-19 (dated by TCRdb to about 2020). The method was the immunoSEQ multiplex PCR assay. The table comes from immuneACCESS by way of TCRdb, which keeps in-frame sequences with V and J called. Part of the clones is missing from these tables; in studies checked, under half for an unresolved V gene and the rest for unknown reasons. In all, the sample holds about 180,000 clones, and approximately 84% of those were seen once. In total, the top ten clones hold 5.5% to 7.5% of the sample. The sequenced sample was peripheral blood. These receptors came from a human donor in a cohort sampled during active COVID-19.

The genes are TRBV6-6 and TRBJ2-1; 7 positions match TRBD1. After removal of 8 bases from V and 1 base from J, the junction contained 8 bases not matched to a gene. The germline gives CDR1 MNHNY, CDR2 SVGAGI (reference sequence). The CDR3 has 15 amino acids. CDR3 residues: CASRRGTDSYNEQFF. In DNA, the CDR3 is TGTGCCAGCCGACGAGGGACAGATTCCTACAATGAGCAGTTCTTC.

V usage is TRBV7-3 and J usage is TRBJ1-2; D not certain. The CDR3 runs 13 residues. Germline V lookup: CDR1 SGHTA, CDR2 FQGTGA. V was shortened by 2 bases and J by 4 bases, with 8 bases between the two germline ends. The CDR3, as DNA: TGTGCCAGCAGCTTATCGCCGGGCTATGGCTACACCTTC. It specifies CASSLSPGYGYTF.

In its sample, this clone was seen a few times. The chain carries TRBV5-8 and TRBJ2-7; the D gene is possibly TRBD2 (6 bases). This CDR3 has 15 residues. V shed 3 bases and J shed 0 bases, with 13 bases lying between them. The germline V gene has CDR1 SGHTS and CDR2 YDEGEE. CDR3 region: CASSWRDGSSYEQYF. CDR3 DNA sequence: TGTGCCAGCAGCTGGCGGGACGGAAGCTCCTACGAGCAGTACTTC.

The chain uses TRBV11-2 and TRBJ2-7; perhaps TRBD1 as D (5 bases). Germline CDR1 reads SGHAT; CDR2 reads FQNNGV. The CDR3 runs 14 residues. Between the trimmed V and J ends, which lost 5 bases and 1 base, there was a span of 12 bases. The CDR3 region is CASSRQRSSYEQYF. The CDR3 DNA reads TGTGCCAGCAGCCGACAGAGGTCTTCCTACGAGCAGTACTTC.

This clone came up a few times. In DNA form, the CDR3 reads TGCGCCAGCGGGACTACCCCGAAGACGGATACGCAGTATTTT. Its protein is CASGTTPKTDTQYF. The V gene is TRBV5-1, the J gene TRBJ2-3, with 7 bases lining up with TRBD2. V lost 7 bases and J lost 6; bases outside the gene matches: 11. The CDR3 totals 14 residues. Germline values: CDR1 SGHRS, CDR2 YFSETQ.